This T cell receptor beta chain was captured in a study of cytomegalovirus exposure and HLA in healthy donors. There are 13 residues in the CDR3. Germline V lookup: CDR1 LGHNA, CDR2 YNFKEQ. The V and J ends lost 3 bases and 4 bases respectively, with 10 bases between them. The PCR employed 60 Vbeta primers together with 13 Jbeta primers. Produced via immunoSEQ multiplex PCR; TCRdb's table is partial and in-frame only. The sample contains approximately 160,000 clones, around 75% of which appear only once. The receptor was isolated from a male donor in good health and CMV-seronegative. The gene calls are TRBV4-2 and TRBJ2-7, with D perhaps TRBD2 (6 bases). Sequenced sample: PBMCs. The CDR3 loop is CASSQGLQYEQYF. Written as DNA, the CDR3 is TGTGCCAGCAGCCAGGGACTCCAATACGAGCAGTACTTC.